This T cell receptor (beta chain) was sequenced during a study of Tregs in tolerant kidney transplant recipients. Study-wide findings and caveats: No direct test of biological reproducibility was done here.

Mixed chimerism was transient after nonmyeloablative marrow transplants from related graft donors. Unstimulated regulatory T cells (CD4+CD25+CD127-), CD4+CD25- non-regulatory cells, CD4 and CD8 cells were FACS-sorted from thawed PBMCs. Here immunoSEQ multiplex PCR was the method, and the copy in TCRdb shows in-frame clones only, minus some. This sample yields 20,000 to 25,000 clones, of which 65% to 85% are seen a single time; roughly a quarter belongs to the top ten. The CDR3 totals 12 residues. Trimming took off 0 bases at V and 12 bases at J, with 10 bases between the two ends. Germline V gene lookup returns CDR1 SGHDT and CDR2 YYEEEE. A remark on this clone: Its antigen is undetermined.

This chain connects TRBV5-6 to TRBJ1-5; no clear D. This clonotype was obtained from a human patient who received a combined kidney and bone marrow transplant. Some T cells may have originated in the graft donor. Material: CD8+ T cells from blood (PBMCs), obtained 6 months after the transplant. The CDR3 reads CASSLEGGSQHF. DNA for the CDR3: TGTGCCAGCAGCTTGGAAGGAGGGAGCCAGCATTTT.